These 19 T cell receptor beta chains came from one sample sequenced in a study of blood T cell repertoires in COVID-19. Data came from immunoSEQ multiplex PCR; TCRdb stores just in-frame clones and leaves some out. Of 100,000 to 120,000 clones listed, approximately 88% are singletons. Sample: peripheral blood. The source of these receptors is a human donor in a cohort sampled during active COVID-19.

The CDR3 nucleotides read TGTGCCAGCAGCCCTCGACCGGGACAGGGTTCCGAGCAGTACTTC. Translating gives CASSPRPGQGSEQYF. The chain uses TRBV13 and TRBJ2-7, with TRBD1 matching 9 bases. The CDR3 is 15 residues long. Germline CDR1 is PRHDT and CDR2 is FYEKMQ (reference sequence). J lost 6 bases, V lost 5 bases, and 11 bases had no gene match.

The CDR3 bases are TGCAGCGTTGGGACTAGCTCGCCGGGTGAGCAGTTCTTC. Encoded protein: CSVGTSSPGEQFF. The chain links TRBV29-1 to TRBJ2-1; 8 bases map to TRBD2. CDR1 SQVTM and CDR2 ANQGSEA come from the germline V gene. The CDR3 has 13 residues. V trimming: 4 bases; J trimming: 9 bases; junction bases outside the gene matches: 8.

The rearrangement joins TRBV28 to TRBJ1-3; D remains unclear. The CDR3 has 15 amino acids. Germline V gene data show CDR1 as MDHEN and CDR2 as SYDVKM. The ends were cut back, 2 bases at V and 2 bases at J, with 10 bases in the middle. CDR3 DNA: TGTGCCAGCAGTTTAGATGCTATTCCTGGAAACACCATATATTTT. Protein: CASSLDAIPGNTIYF.

The V gene is TRBV9, the J gene TRBJ1-1; no clear D. This CDR3 contains 13 residues. V was cut by 4 bases and J by 6 bases, with 13 bases left in between. Germline values: CDR1 SGDLS, CDR2 YYNGEE. CDR3 DNA sequence: TGTGCCAGCAGCCCACCCGGGAGCCCTGAAGCTTTCTTT. Translating it yields CASSPPGSPEAFF.

This chain connects TRBV27 to TRBJ2-1; 14 positions agree with TRBD2. CDR1 MNHEY and CDR2 SMNVEV come from the germline V gene (reference sequence). Trimming removed 5 bases from V and 6 bases from J; junction bases left unmatched: 9. The CDR3 has 17 residues. The CDR3 loop reads CASSPLGLAGDGNEQFF. The DNA of the CDR3 is TGTGCCAGCAGTCCCCTGGGACTAGCGGGAGACGGCAATGAGCAGTTCTTC.

J is TRBJ1-3 and V is TRBV2; 9 bases fit TRBD1. The CDR3 totals 14 residues. Per the germline V gene, CDR1 is SNHLY and CDR2 is FYNNEI. The J segment lost 9 bases and the V segment lost 6 bases, leaving 9 bases of the junction unmatched. CDR3 residues: CASRDRTGESTIYF. CDR3 DNA sequence: TGTGCCAGCAGGGACCGGACAGGGGAGAGCACCATATATTTT.

Here the CDR3 DNA reads TGTGCCAGCAGCTCGGGACAGACCCATGAAAAACTGTTTTTT. This gives the protein CASSSGQTHEKLFF. The chain couples TRBV7-9 to TRBJ1-4; the match to TRBD1 covers 7 bases. The CDR3 is 14 amino acids. Germline V CDR1 and CDR2: SEHNR, FQNEAQ (reference sequence). V lost 4 bases, J lost 6 bases, and 5 bases stayed unmatched.

The chain employs TRBV14 and TRBJ2-5; TRBD1 agrees at 7 bases. CDR3 length equals 13 residues. The trim removed 4 bases at V and 7 bases at J, leaving 6 bases unmatched. CDR1 SGHDN and CDR2 FVKESK come from the germline V gene. The CDR3 sequence: CASSPQQGWTQYF. CDR3 sequence (DNA): TGTGCCAGCAGCCCCCAACAGGGGTGGACCCAGTACTTC.

This clone has only one observation. The chain links TRBV7-8 to TRBJ2-5; 10 bases map to TRBD2. From germline, CDR1 is SGHVS and CDR2 FQNEAQ. This CDR3 spans 17 amino acids. J was trimmed by 4 bases and V by 5 bases; bases with no gene match: 13. Here the CDR3 DNA reads TGTGCCAGCAGCCTATGGTCAGCGGGGGGGCCGGGAGAGACCCAGTACTTC. This encodes CASSLWSAGGPGETQYF. The whole variable domain, filled in from reference TRBV7-8 and TRBJ2-5, reads GAGVSQSPRYKVAKRGQDVALRCDPISGHVSLFWYQQALGQGPEFLTYFQNEAQLDKSGLPSDRFFAERPEGSVSTLKIQRTQQEDSAVYLCASSLWSAGGPGETQYFGPGTRLLVL.

The V and J genes are TRBV5-1 and TRBJ1-4, with D perhaps matching TRBD1 (6 bases). CDR1 and CDR2 from the germline V gene are SGHRS and YFSETQ. V was trimmed by 4 bases and J by 5 bases, leaving 15 bases between them. CDR3 size: 15 residues. CDR3 sequence: CASSLTGTRNEKLFF. CDR3 nucleotides: TGCGCCAGCAGCCTGACCGGGACAAGGAATGAAAAACTGTTTTTT.

This chain uses TRBV27 with TRBJ2-1; 16 bases are a match to TRBD2. CDR3 length: 19 amino acids. J gave up 0 bases and V 3 bases, and 5 bases lay outside the gene matches. Germline V gene sequence: CDR1 MNHEY, CDR2 SMNVEV (reference sequence). Written as DNA, the CDR3 is TGTGCCAGCAGTTTCCCGGGACTAGCGGGAGGGAGCTCCTACAATGAGCAGTTCTTC. It translates to CASSFPGLAGGSSYNEQFF.

The chain carries TRBV7-9 and TRBJ1-4; D possibly corresponds to TRBD1 (5 bases). Germline CDR1 reads SEHNR; CDR2 reads FQNEAQ (reference sequence). Trimming removed 3 bases from V and 2 bases from J, with 13 bases in between. The CDR3 loop spans 16 amino acids. In DNA, the CDR3 is TGTGCCAGCAGCTTGGGCGGGGGTTCGACTAATGAAAAACTGTTTTTT. This encodes CASSLGGGSTNEKLFF.

The chain links TRBV3-1 (or the pseudogene TRBV3-2) to TRBJ2-1, with 9 positions matching TRBD2. Germline V lookup: CDR1 LGHDT, CDR2 YNNKEL (reference sequence). There are 15 residues in the CDR3. The J segment lost 9 bases and the V segment lost 4 bases, leaving 10 bases of the junction unmatched. The CDR3 sequence: CASSRMREGTGEQFF. The DNA of the CDR3 is TGTGCCAGCAGCCGAATGCGGGAGGGAACAGGTGAGCAGTTCTTC.

This clone showed up just once. V usage is TRBV10-3 and J usage is TRBJ2-7; TRBD1 agrees at 9 bases. The CDR3 totals 14 residues. CDR1 and CDR2 (germline): ENHRY, SYGVKD. J was trimmed by 5 bases and V by 6 bases; bases with no gene match: 8. The CDR3 coding sequence is TGTGCCATCAGATCGTCGGACAGGGGTCACGAGCAGTACTTC. Its translation is CAIRSSDRGHEQYF.

This sequence joins TRBV20-1 and TRBJ1-2; possibly TRBD1 for D (5 bases). Trimming took 3 bases from V and 4 from J, leaving 12 bases between them. Germline CDR1 and CDR2: DFQATT and SNEGSKA (reference sequence). CDR3 length: 13 amino acids. CDR3 sequence reads: CSASNGATYGYTF. DNA for the CDR3: TGCAGTGCTAGTAATGGGGCGACCTATGGCTACACCTTC.

The rearrangement joins TRBV9 to TRBJ2-1; 8 nucleotides line up with TRBD2. V dropped 4 bases and J dropped 7; count of bases not matched to a gene: 10. The CDR3 contains 15 residues. Per the germline V gene, CDR1 is SGDLS and CDR2 is YYNGEE. This CDR3 reads CASSPWTSMKNEQFF. In DNA form, the CDR3 reads TGTGCCAGCAGCCCCTGGACTAGCATGAAAAATGAGCAGTTCTTC.

The chain recombines TRBV6-5 with TRBJ1-5, with D hard to call. The V gene lost 6 bases and the J gene lost 0 bases, with 6 bases spanning the gap. The germline CDR1 and CDR2 sequences are MNHEY and SVGAGI. The CDR3 contains 13 residues. CDR3 amino acids: CASSVGSNQPQHF. The CDR3 DNA is TGTGCCAGCAGCGTCGGTAGCAATCAGCCCCAGCATTTT.

In regard to this clone: Other nucleotide sequences from this sample produce the same CDR3. The rearrangement uses TRBV5-1 and TRBJ1-5; 9 bases line up with TRBD1. CDR1 SGHRS and CDR2 YFSETQ come from the germline V gene. The CDR3 contains 14 residues. With V trimmed by 4 bases and J by 4 bases, 3 bases remained unmatched. This CDR3 reads CASSPGTGNQPQHF. The CDR3 nucleotides are TGCGCCAGCAGCCCGGGGACAGGGAATCAGCCCCAGCATTTT.

This clone came up a few times. The genes are TRBV5-8 and TRBJ1-1; a possible D gene is TRBD1 (6 bases). V was pared by 5 bases and J by 1 base, with 15 bases between. The CDR3 spans 15 residues. Germline lookup yields CDR1 SGHTS and CDR2 YDEGEE. The CDR3, as DNA: TGTGCCAGCAGTCGATCGGGACATCCGAACACTGAAGCTTTCTTT. Translating gives CASSRSGHPNTEAFF. The full variable domain, completed using reference TRBV5-8 and TRBJ1-1, is EAGVTQSPTHLIKTRGQQATLRCSPISGHTSVYWYQQALGLGLQFLLWYDEGEERNRGNFPPRFSGRQFPNYSSELNVNALELEDSALYLCASSRSGHPNTEAFFGQGTRLTVV.